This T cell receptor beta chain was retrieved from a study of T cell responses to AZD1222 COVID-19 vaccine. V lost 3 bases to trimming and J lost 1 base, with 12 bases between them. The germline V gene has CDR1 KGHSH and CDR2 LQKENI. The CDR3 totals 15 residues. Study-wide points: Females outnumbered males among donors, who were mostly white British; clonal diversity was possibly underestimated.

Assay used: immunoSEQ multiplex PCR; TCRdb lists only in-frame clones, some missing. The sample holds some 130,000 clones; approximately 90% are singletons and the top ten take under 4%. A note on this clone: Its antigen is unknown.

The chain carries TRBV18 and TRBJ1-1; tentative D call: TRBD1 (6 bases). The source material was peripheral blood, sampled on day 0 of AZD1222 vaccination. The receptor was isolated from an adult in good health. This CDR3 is CASSPAGAANTEAFF. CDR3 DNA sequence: TGTGCCAGCTCACCGGCGGGGGCGGCGAACACTGAAGCTTTCTTT.